This TCR beta chain was sequenced for a study of control samples from healthy donors and cancer patients. The data were produced by immunoSEQ multiplex PCR, yet TCRdb's version contains in-frame clones alone and is incomplete. The repertoire includes some 120,000 clones, 80% to 90% of them detected once, and 9.5% to 13% sits in the top ten. V lost 6 bases to trimming and J lost 11 bases, with 20 bases between them. CDR1 is MNHEY, CDR2 SMNVEV, per germline (reference sequence). The CDR3 has 15 residues. The source material was blood. The genes are TRBV27 and TRBJ1-6, with D uncertain. The TCR originated in a man younger than 45 in good health. The CDR3 sequence is CASRTSGGLNPPLHF. In nucleotides, the CDR3 is TGTGCCAGCAGGACATCGGGTGGTCTGAATCCACCCCTCCACTTT.